This T cell receptor (beta chain) comes out of a study of PD-1 blockade in classical Hodgkin lymphoma. Study context: Treatment was intravenous nivolumab, 3 mg/kg every 2 weeks, until progression. The study's findings and limits: Significant TCR diversity gains by C4D1 occurred in CD4+ but not CD8+ cells. Newly diagnosed patients and complete responders had comparable diversity at baseline.

On this clone itself: What it binds is unknown. This sample includes further DNA sequences coding for the same CDR3.

With 4 bases clipped from V and 4 bases from J, the junction kept 3 bases outside the gene matches. This CDR3 spans 13 amino acids. The V gene's germline CDR1 is SGHTS and CDR2 YDEGEE. Relapse after autologous stem cell transplantation occurred in every patient, and brentuximab vedotin exposure varied. Relapsed/refractory classical Hodgkin lymphoma patients had complete, partial or progressive responses. Here immunoSEQ multiplex PCR was the method, and the copy in TCRdb shows in-frame clones only, minus some. The sample lists 11,000 or so clones; roughly four fifths were seen once. The chain joins TRBV5-8 to TRBJ1-2; 8 bases fit TRBD1. This clonotype originated in a human donor with classical Hodgkin lymphoma. The sequenced sample was peripheral blood mononuclear cells (PBMCs), obtained at baseline. The CDR3 reads CASSLRGPYGYTF. CDR3 sequence (DNA): TGTGCCAGCAGCCTCAGGGGGCCCTATGGCTACACCTTC.